This T cell receptor beta chain was identified during a study of T cell repertoires in breast cancer (dated by TCRdb to the mid-2010s). About the investigation overall: The study profiled tumors, lymph nodes and peripheral blood lymphocytes from breast cancer patients, plus peripheral blood from healthy control donors. Tumor-free lymph nodes were processed without enzymatic digestion, and blood samples were separated by Ficoll. The study reasoned that TCRs shared between breast cancer patients would target shared antigens, given breast cancer's low mutational burden and rare common mutations. The majority of the roughly 22 patient tumors analyzed for shared TCRs were ER+/PR+. The controls were nine healthy donors whose age range was similar to that of the patients. Tumors and tumor-involved lymph nodes were minced, digested with Liberase and DNase, and then passed through 70-um and 40-um filters. On average, sequencing produced roughly 500,000 sequences per sample, which came to 9.5 to 10 reads per input cell.

The study used an expanded emulsion RT-PCR method with primers for all TCR V genes to analyze paired alpha-beta TCRs of CD8+ T cells. CD8+ T cells were isolated with a CD8 positive selection kit and incubated overnight in about 10 IU/mL IL-2 before emulsion RT-PCR. Here is what the overall study found, with its caveats: Emulsion RT-PCR was considered qualitative rather than quantitative, because transcript abundance and primer differences skewed the recovery of clones. Shared TCRs were encoded by various nucleotide sequences, which suggests selection and expansion based on antigen. Sentinel lymph nodes involved by tumor shared about fourfold more TCRs with matched tumor repertoires than tumor-free nodes did (roughly 7.3% versus 1.9%). Under 20 TCR pairs were shared across seven or more patient tumors and were rarely found in control blood, which suggested possible tumor specificity. Discarding singleton TCRs and sampling only part of each tumor may have missed genuine antitumor clones. TRBV7 predominated among the shared TCRs, which could possibly reflect tumor recognition or a mispriming bias from eight TRBV7 primers.

The CDR3 sequence holds 11 residues, the cysteine and phenylalanine included. The sequence is cut down to CDR3 DNA, 33 bases in frame from base 1. For CDR1 and CDR2, the germline V gene (reference sequence) lists SSHAT and FNYEAQ. This clonotype occurred many times. The antigen this receptor binds is unknown. At one boundary the junction diverges from the germline segment, which might be a read error. Libraries were constructed by emulsion pairing. A second nested PCR with blocking oligos suppressed unpaired genes, then a third nested PCR added Illumina adaptors and barcodes. Each emulsion RT-PCR master mix held about 4,500-260,000 T cells and included C-region, Stepout and V-region primers. Emulsions were generated with the Micellula Emulsion and Purification Kit, and RT-PCR used Qiagen OneStep RT-PCR reagents. Pooled libraries were sequenced on an Illumina MiSeq with paired-end 2 x 250 reads. Regarding the original processing steps: Read pairs were joined in Galaxy and clipped at the engineered overlap into separate alpha and beta files; unclipped reads were discarded. To assign alpha-beta pairs, the researchers used CompleteTCR, a MiTCR-based pipeline that relies on an R script to link chains sharing read cluster identifiers. TCR sequences that were observed only once, about 1-3.4% of the total, were removed as potential sequencing errors. Through fastp at Q25 and MiXCR, TCRdb rebuilt clones from the public reads, retaining in-frame beta chains. Rows with a matching CDR3 protein are joined into one entry that keeps the most common DNA and genes. These V and J calls rely on TCRdb rather than the paper's analysis. The sample table lists several thousand distinct CDR3 sequences, over 35% of them with a count of one. Together, the top ten hold roughly 35% of the sample.

Specimen: CD8+ T cells. The chain uses TRBV7-7 and TRBJ2-5; the D gene assignment is ambiguous. The receptor was derived from a pool of human donors with breast cancer or a healthy control (not recorded which). Read as DNA, the sequence is TGTGCTAGCAGCCCAGGTGTGACCCAGTACTTC. This sequence encodes CASSPGVTQYF.